A selection of T cell receptor beta chains follows, all from one sample in a study of T-cell reconstitution after alpha-beta-depleted transplantation in children. TCRdb called the PCR reads again in MiXCR, with one record for every CDR3 protein. This repertoire shows about 200,000 distinct CDR3 sequences, under 8.5% found once; its top ten account for 5.5%. The sequencing used PBMCs, collected before TCRalphabeta/CD19-depleted stem cell transplant. The receptors here all came from a boy aged 2 to 9 with acute lymphoblastic leukemia, due to receive a stem cell transplant. Each CDR3 is given with its conserved first and last residue. D genes are given only for firm matches. Clone sizes are given selectively: once, few, many, or a class where the clone is expanded.

CSAGKRESTNEQFF	TGCAGTGCTGGTAAGCGGGAGTCCACCAATGAGCAGTTCTTC	TRBV20-1	TRBJ2-1	-	TRBD2
CASSLGPGDGEQYF	TGTGCCAGCAGCCTTGGACCAGGGGACGGCGAGCAGTACTTC	TRBV4-2	TRBJ2-7	-	-
CASSSDRDGYGYTF	TGTGCCAGCAGTTCGGACAGGGACGGCTATGGCTACACCTTC	TRBV27	TRBJ1-2	many	TRBD1
CASSLAGTGVREQYF	TGCGCCAGCAGCTTGGCCGGGACAGGGGTCAGGGAGCAGTACTTC	TRBV5-1	TRBJ2-7	-	TRBD1
CASSVLGGASGANVLTF	TGTGCCAGCAGCGTCCTAGGGGGGGCCTCTGGGGCCAACGTCCTGACTTTC	TRBV9	TRBJ2-6	-	-
CASRSRRAGELFF	TGTGCCAGCAGATCCCGCCGGGCCGGGGAGCTGTTTTTT	TRBV7-2	TRBJ2-2	many	-
CAATRAGPSGEQYF	TGTGCCGCCACGAGGGCGGGACCAAGCGGCGAGCAGTACTTC	TRBV7-2	TRBJ2-7	-	-
CASRGAGETQYF	TGTGCCAGTAGGGGGGCCGGGGAGACCCAGTACTTC	TRBV28	TRBJ2-5	many	-
CASSQEIVDTQYF	TGTGCCAGCAGCCAAGAGATAGTCGATACGCAGTATTTT	TRBV3-1	TRBJ2-3	many	-
CASRRQALNTEAFF	TGTGCCAGCAGGAGACAGGCCCTGAACACTGAAGCTTTCTTT	TRBV12-3/TRBV12-4	TRBJ1-1	many	-
CSVEAIIGLNYNEQFF	TGCAGCGTTGAGGCCATCATCGGACTGAACTACAATGAGCAGTTCTTC	TRBV29-1	TRBJ2-1	many	-
CASSLLISYEQYF	TGTGCCAGCAGCCTTCTAATTTCCTACGAGCAGTACTTC	TRBV7-8	TRBJ2-7	few	-
CASSVTGQILNEQFF	TGTGCCAGCAGCGTAACGGGACAAATTTTGAATGAGCAGTTCTTC	TRBV11-2	TRBJ2-1	large	-
CASSFQGSGELFF	TGTGCCAGCAGCTTTCAGGGATCCGGGGAGCTGTTTTTT	TRBV7-2	TRBJ2-2	many	-
CASSHPEGQIRNNEQFF	TGTGCCAGCAGTCACCCTGAGGGACAGATAAGAAACAATGAGCAGTTCTTC	TRBV6-2/TRBV6-3	TRBJ2-1	few	TRBD1
CASSRSGQGGGYTF	TGTGCCAGCAGCCGAAGTGGACAGGGAGGTGGCTACACCTTC	TRBV3-1	TRBJ1-2	many	TRBD1
CASSTAGSSYEQYF	TGCGCCAGCAGCACCGCGGGGAGCTCCTACGAGCAGTACTTC	TRBV5-1	TRBJ2-7	-	-
CASSVEGWDLEQYF	TGTGCCAGCAGTGTCGAAGGGTGGGACCTCGAGCAGTACTTC	TRBV12-3/TRBV12-4	TRBJ2-7	-	-
CASSGTTGTGELFF	TGTGCCAGCAGCGGGACGACGGGGACCGGGGAGCTGTTTTTT	TRBV6-1	TRBJ2-2	few	-
CASSLGDSEQFF	TGTGCCAGCAGTTTAGGTGACAGTGAGCAGTTCTTC	TRBV27	TRBJ2-1	many	-
CASSPLGGRGYTF	TGTGCCAGCAGCCCTCTAGGGGGGAGAGGCTACACCTTC	TRBV11-1	TRBJ1-2	few	-
CASSFNRGGTNTGELFF	TGCGCCAGCAGCTTTAATCGTGGGGGAACGAACACCGGGGAGCTGTTTTTT	TRBV5-1	TRBJ2-2	-	-
CSARERQTAGGPDEQFF	TGCAGTGCTAGAGAACGACAGACCGCGGGGGGGCCGGATGAGCAGTTCTTC	TRBV20-1	TRBJ2-1	few	TRBD2
CATVRWTGLNMNTEAFF	TGTGCCACCGTCAGGTGGACAGGGCTAAACATGAACACTGAAGCTTTCTTT	TRBV15	TRBJ1-1	many	TRBD1
CASSQDHFETQYF	TGTGCCAGCAGCCAAGATCACTTCGAGACCCAGTACTTC	TRBV4-2	TRBJ2-5	many	-
CASKGPSEAFF	TGTGCCAGCAAAGGGCCCAGTGAAGCTTTCTTT	TRBV25-1	TRBJ1-1	few	-
CASSYFPGRPSSGANVLTF	TGTGCCAGCAGTTACTTTCCTGGAAGGCCTAGCTCTGGGGCCAACGTCCTGACTTTC	TRBV6-2/TRBV6-3	TRBJ2-6	many	-
CASSPPGTGMPYEQYF	TGTGCCAGCAGCCCCCCCGGGACAGGGATGCCCTACGAGCAGTACTTC	TRBV5-6	TRBJ2-7	many	TRBD1